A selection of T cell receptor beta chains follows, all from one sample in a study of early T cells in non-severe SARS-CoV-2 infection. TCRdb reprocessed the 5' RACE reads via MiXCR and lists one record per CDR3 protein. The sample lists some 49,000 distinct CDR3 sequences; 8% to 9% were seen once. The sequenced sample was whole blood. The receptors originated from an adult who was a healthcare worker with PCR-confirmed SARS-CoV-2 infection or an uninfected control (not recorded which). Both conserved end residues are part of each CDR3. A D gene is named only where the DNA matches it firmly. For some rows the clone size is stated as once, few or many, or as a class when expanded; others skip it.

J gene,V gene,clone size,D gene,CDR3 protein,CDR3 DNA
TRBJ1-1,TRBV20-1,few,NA,CSAAGFRNTEAFF,TGCAGTGCTGCAGGGTTCAGGAACACTGAAGCTTTCTTT
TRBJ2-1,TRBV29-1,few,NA,CSVEDPLRHNEQFF,TGCAGCGTTGAAGATCCCCTGCGACACAATGAGCAGTTCTTC
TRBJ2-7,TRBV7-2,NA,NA,CASSLELYEQYF,TGTGCCAGCAGCTTAGAGTTGTACGAGCAGTACTTC
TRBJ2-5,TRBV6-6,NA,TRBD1,CASTHRGPRSPETQYF,TGTGCCAGCACTCACAGGGGACCCCGCTCTCCGGAGACCCAGTACTTC
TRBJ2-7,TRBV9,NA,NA,CASSVGPGFEQYF,TGTGCCAGCAGCGTAGGGCCGGGATTCGAGCAGTACTTC
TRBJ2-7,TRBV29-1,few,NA,CSARTLSYEQYF,TGCAGCGCCAGGACGCTGTCCTACGAGCAGTACTTC
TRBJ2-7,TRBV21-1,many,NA,CASSKPLDSIKFPYEQYF,TGTGCCAGCAGCAAACCGTTAGACAGTATCAAGTTCCCCTACGAGCAGTACTTC
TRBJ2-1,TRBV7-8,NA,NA,CASSLPPASSYNEQFF,TGTGCCAGCAGCTTACCCCCGGCGAGCTCCTACAATGAGCAGTTCTTC
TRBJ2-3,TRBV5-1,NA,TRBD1,CASSPTGGEDTQYF,TGCGCCAGCAGCCCGACAGGGGGTGAAGATACGCAGTATTTT
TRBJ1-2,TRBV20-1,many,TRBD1,CSASQGVLRGYTF,TGCAGTGCTAGTCAGGGGGTCTTACGTGGCTACACCTTC
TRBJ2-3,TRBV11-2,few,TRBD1,CASSTPGQIPDTQYF,TGTGCCAGCAGCACACCGGGACAGATACCAGATACGCAGTATTTT
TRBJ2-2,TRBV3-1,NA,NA,CASSQDRNTGELFF,TGTGCCAGCAGCCAAGACAGGAACACCGGGGAGCTGTTTTTT
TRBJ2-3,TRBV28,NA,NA,CASSLGWGLLMDSQYF,TGTGCCAGCAGTTTAGGTTGGGGCCTCCTCATGGATTCGCAGTATTTT
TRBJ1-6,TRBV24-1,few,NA,CATSDGSRCSYNSPLHF,TGTGCCACCAGTGATGGGAGTCGGTGCTCCTATAATTCACCCCTCCACTTT
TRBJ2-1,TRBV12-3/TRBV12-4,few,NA,CASSLLRQEQFF,TGTGCCAGCAGTTTACTCCGACAGGAGCAGTTCTTC
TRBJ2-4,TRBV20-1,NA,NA,CSASPPGSKNIQYF,TGCAGTGCTTCGCCCCCAGGGTCCAAAAACATTCAGTACTTC
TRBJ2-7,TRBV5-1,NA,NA,CASSPRQGPYEQYF,TGCGCCAGCAGCCCAAGGCAGGGACCCTACGAGCAGTACTTC
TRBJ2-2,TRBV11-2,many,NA,CASSHGPGTGELFF,TGTGCCAGCAGCCATGGACCTGGGACCGGGGAGCTGTTTTTT
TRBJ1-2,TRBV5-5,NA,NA,CASSLSAGNRATYGYTF,TGTGCCAGCAGCTTGTCCGCTGGGAACAGGGCCACGTATGGCTACACCTTC
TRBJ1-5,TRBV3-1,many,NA,CASSQGAQPQHF,TGTGCCAGCAGCCAAGGGGCTCAGCCCCAGCATTTT
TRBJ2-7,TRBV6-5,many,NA,CASSYSKAPGGGPPWKQYF,TGTGCCAGCAGTTACTCGAAGGCCCCAGGCGGGGGCCCCCCGTGGAAGCAGTACTTC
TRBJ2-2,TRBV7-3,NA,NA,CARGTQNTGELFF,TGTGCCAGGGGAACCCAGAACACCGGGGAGCTGTTTTTT
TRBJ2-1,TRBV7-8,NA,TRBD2,CASSWEGQGTHNEQFF,TGTGCCAGCAGCTGGGAGGGCCAGGGAACCCACAATGAGCAGTTCTTC
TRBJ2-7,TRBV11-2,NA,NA,CASSLAMEQYF,TGTGCCAGCAGCTTAGCGATGGAGCAGTACTTC
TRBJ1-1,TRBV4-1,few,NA,CASSPAYTEAFF,TGCGCCAGCAGCCCAGCCTACACTGAAGCTTTCTTT
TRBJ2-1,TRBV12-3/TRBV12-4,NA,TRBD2,CASSPTSGGRSSYNEQFF,TGTGCCAGCAGCCCGACTAGCGGGGGTCGGAGCTCCTACAATGAGCAGTTCTTC
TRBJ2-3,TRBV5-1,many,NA,CASREEDADTQYF,TGCGCCAGCAGGGAGGAGGACGCAGATACGCAGTATTTT
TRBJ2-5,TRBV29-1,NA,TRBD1,CSVDRGRPGQYF,TGCAGCGTGGACAGGGGGCGTCCTGGCCAGTACTTC